This entry is about one T cell receptor beta chain. What it binds is not known. The source of the sample is a study of cytomegalovirus exposure and HLA in healthy donors. The V gene's germline CDR1 is SEHNR and CDR2 FQNEAQ (reference sequence). The CDR3 has 16 amino acids. The trim removed 5 bases at V and 8 bases at J, leaving 13 bases unmatched. Study-level points and caveats: Common viral pathogens were later found to be apparently linked to several of the most significant clusters. Specific recognition of CMV antigens was confirmed in vitro for three chains (all CMV-associated).

The PCR had 60 Vbeta and 13 Jbeta primers. Produced via immunoSEQ multiplex PCR; TCRdb's table is partial and in-frame only. This repertoire shows about 160,000 clones, roughly 85% found once; its top ten account for about 1.3%. The chain links TRBV7-9 to TRBJ2-3; 10 bases fit TRBD2. This TCR was recovered from a man aged 25 to 40 in good health and CMV-seronegative. Sequenced: PBMCs. The CDR3 region is CASSLWTSGAQGTQYF. CDR3 DNA sequence: TGTGCCAGCAGCCTATGGACTAGCGGAGCCCAGGGTACGCAGTATTTT.